A single sample is the source of the 8 T cell receptor beta chains below, sequenced in a study of blood T cells in healthy people across ages. Through a sample-barcoded 5' primer and a J-beta primer mix, a second PCR was run for roughly 7 to 11 cycles. MiXCR, run by TCRdb on the 5' RACE reads, gives a single entry per CDR3 protein. The data hold roughly 570,000 distinct CDR3 sequences, with 25% to 30% observed a single time. Sample: blood. These receptors originate from a woman aged 70-85 years in good health.

The genes are TRBV12-3 or TRBV12-4 and TRBJ1-2; no firm D call. Trimming took off 9 bases at V and 1 base at J, with 9 bases between the two ends. The CDR3 is 12 amino acids. DNA for the CDR3: TGTGCCAGTACTTGGGATAACTATGGCTACACCTTC. Its protein is CASTWDNYGYTF.

The V and J genes are TRBV14 and TRBJ2-1; D not certain. The CDR3 spans 14 residues. The germline CDR1 and CDR2 sequences are SGHDN and FVKESK. Trimming removed 4 bases from V and 0 bases from J, with 7 bases in between. CDR3 loop: CASSPITSYNEQFF. DNA of the CDR3: TGTGCCAGCAGCCCAATTACCTCCTACAATGAGCAGTTCTTC. Full variable domain (outside the CDR3, taken from reference TRBV14 and TRBJ2-1): EAGVTQFPSHSVIEKGQTVTLRCDPISGHDNLYWYRRVMGKEIKFLLHFVKESKQDESGMPNNRFLAERTGGTYSTLKVQPAELEDSGVYFCASSPITSYNEQFFGPGTRLTVL.

CDR3 amino acids: CAWREPGTEYGYTF. The CDR3 coding sequence is TGTGCCTGGAGGGAGCCTGGGACCGAATATGGCTACACCTTC. V usage is TRBV30 and J usage is TRBJ1-2, with D possibly TRBD1 on 5 matching bases. V was trimmed by 3 bases and J by 5 bases, leaving 16 bases between them. Germline CDR1 GTSNPN, CDR2 SVGIG (reference sequence). This CDR3 spans 14 amino acids. The full variable domain, rest sourced from reference TRBV30 and TRBJ1-2, is SQTIHQWPATLVQPVGSPLSLECTVEGTSNPNLYWYRQAAGRGLQLLFYSVGIGQISSEVPQNLSASRPQDRQFILSSKKLLLSDSGFYLCAWREPGTEYGYTFGSGTRLTVV.

This chain connects TRBV6-5 to TRBJ1-6; 8 nucleotides match TRBD1. CDR1 and CDR2 (germline): MNHEY, SVGAGI. The CDR3 is made up of 16 amino acids. Trimming took 0 bases from V and 3 from J; bases not matched to a gene: 1. The chain's CDR3 is CASSYSTGGYNSPLHF. CDR3 sequence (DNA): TGTGCCAGCAGTTACTCAACAGGGGGCTATAATTCACCCCTCCACTTT.

To note about this clonotype: A much larger clone differs from this one at a single base, so this may be a read error. The V gene is TRBV5-1, the J gene TRBJ2-3; D call uncertain. The end of the DNA fits TRBJ1-5 better, so the J call may be wrong. Germline-derived CDR1 and CDR2 are SGHRS and YFSETQ. This CDR3 is built from 13 residues. CDR3 in amino acids: CASSLGERDTQHF. The CDR3 region has the DNA TGCGCCAGCAGCTTGGGGGAAAGAGATACGCAGCATTTT.

This clonotype was seen a handful of times. This rearrangement joins TRBV18 to TRBJ1-3; D perhaps matches TRBD1 (5 bases). The CDR3 totals 16 residues. The ends were cut back, 0 bases at V and 3 bases at J, with 12 bases in the middle. Germline V gives CDR1 KGHSH, CDR2 LQKENI. The CDR3 nucleotides are TGTGCCAGCTCACCACCTGGAGGGGCTGTTGGAAACACCATATATTTT. Translation: CASSPPGGAVGNTIYF.

This clonotype showed up just a few times. The gene calls are TRBV5-4 and TRBJ2-3, with D tentatively TRBD1 (5 bases). The V and J ends lost 3 bases and 3 bases respectively, with 14 bases between them. Germline assignment: CDR1 SGHNT and CDR2 YYREEE (reference sequence). The CDR3 length is 15 residues. The CDR3 here is CASSSGPLGTDTQYF. CDR3 DNA: TGTGCCAGCAGCTCAGGGCCCCTTGGGACAGATACGCAGTATTTT.

The chain has TRBV7-8 and TRBJ2-2; D gene ambiguous. Germline loops: CDR1 SGHVS, CDR2 FQNEAQ. The CDR3 runs 14 residues. V shed 6 bases and J shed 4 bases, with 12 bases lying between them. DNA of the CDR3: TGTGCCAGCAGACTCATAAAGGGCACCGGGGAGCTGTTTTTT. This gives the protein CASRLIKGTGELFF.